Listed below are T cell receptor beta chains from one sample, sequenced in a study of beta chain features in type 1 diabetes. Method: immunoSEQ multiplex PCR; TCRdb's copy keeps in-frame clones and lacks some. Counted here are around 340,000 clones, roughly 9% occurring once; the ten biggest clones make up more than 0.8%. Material for sequencing was central memory CD4+ T cells from blood. These receptors were taken from a man aged 30 to 39 with type 1 diabetes. Both conserved end residues are part of each CDR3. D genes are given only for firm matches. Clone size is given for some rows only: seen once, a few or many times, or a class if the clone is expanded.

d_call: -
j_call: TRBJ2-5
clone_size: few
v_call: TRBV7-2
cdr3_nt: TGTGCCAGCAGCTTAGCGGGAACCCAGTACTTC
cdr3_aa: CASSLAGTQYF

d_call: TRBD2
j_call: TRBJ2-2
clone_size: -
v_call: TRBV11-2
cdr3_nt: TGTGCCAGCAGCTCCCTAGCGGGGAAAACCGGGGAGCTGTTTTTT
cdr3_aa: CASSSLAGKTGELFF

d_call: -
j_call: TRBJ2-1
clone_size: few
v_call: TRBV4-3
cdr3_nt: TGCGCCAGCAGCCAAGAGGGGGGCCATGAGCAGTTCTTC
cdr3_aa: CASSQEGGHEQFF

d_call: TRBD2
j_call: TRBJ2-1
clone_size: few
v_call: TRBV19
cdr3_nt: TGTGCCAGTAGTGGTATAGCGGGGGCGGGCCTCGATGAGCAGTTCTTC
cdr3_aa: CASSGIAGAGLDEQFF

d_call: TRBD1
j_call: TRBJ1-5
clone_size: few
v_call: TRBV30
cdr3_nt: TGTGCCTGGAGTCCCGGGACAGAGCTATATCAGCCCCAGCATTTT
cdr3_aa: CAWSPGTELYQPQHF

d_call: -
j_call: TRBJ2-2
clone_size: -
v_call: TRBV30
cdr3_nt: TGTGCCTGGAGGGGTAGAAGTTCGATCACCGGGGAGCTGTTTTTT
cdr3_aa: CAWRGRSSITGELFF

d_call: -
j_call: TRBJ1-2
clone_size: -
v_call: TRBV28
cdr3_nt: TGTGCCAGCAGTTTCTTGGGGAATAACTATGGCTACACCTTC
cdr3_aa: CASSFLGNNYGYTF

d_call: -
j_call: TRBJ2-2
clone_size: -
v_call: TRBV9
cdr3_nt: TGTGCCAGCAGCGTAGTTGCATCCGGGGAGCTGTTTTTT
cdr3_aa: CASSVVASGELFF

d_call: -
j_call: TRBJ1-3
clone_size: few
v_call: TRBV4-3
cdr3_nt: TGCGCCAGCAGCCAAGATCACAGGTCCGGTGGAAACACCATATATTTT
cdr3_aa: CASSQDHRSGGNTIYF

d_call: TRBD1
j_call: TRBJ2-3
clone_size: -
v_call: TRBV19
cdr3_nt: TGTGCCAGTAACCCGCGAACAGGGGTAGGGACAGATACGCAGTATTTT
cdr3_aa: CASNPRTGVGTDTQYF

d_call: TRBD1
j_call: TRBJ1-5
clone_size: many
v_call: TRBV19
cdr3_nt: TGTGCCAGTAGTATAATCTCAGGGGGCGATCAGCCCCAGCATTTT
cdr3_aa: CASSIISGGDQPQHF

d_call: -
j_call: TRBJ1-1
clone_size: -
v_call: TRBV9
cdr3_nt: TGTGCCAGCAGCATCGGACATTCCACTGAAGCTTTCTTT
cdr3_aa: CASSIGHSTEAFF

d_call: -
j_call: TRBJ2-3
clone_size: few
v_call: TRBV7-2
cdr3_nt: TGTGCCAGCAGCTTAGATGGCTCAGGGCCAGATACGCAGTATTTT
cdr3_aa: CASSLDGSGPDTQYF

d_call: -
j_call: TRBJ2-7
clone_size: -
v_call: TRBV5-1
cdr3_nt: TGCGCCAGCAGCTTGGAGACAGGATTATGGGAGCAGTACTTC
cdr3_aa: CASSLETGLWEQYF

d_call: -
j_call: TRBJ2-2
clone_size: -
v_call: TRBV5-1
cdr3_nt: TGCGCCAGCAGCTTGGAAGCCACCGGGGAGCTGTTTTTT
cdr3_aa: CASSLEATGELFF

d_call: -
j_call: TRBJ2-7
clone_size: -
v_call: TRBV2
cdr3_nt: TGTGCCAGGTTGGACGGGACCTACGAGCAGTACTTC
cdr3_aa: CARLDGTYEQYF

d_call: -
j_call: TRBJ1-6
clone_size: few
v_call: TRBV7-9
cdr3_nt: TGTGCCAGCAGCTTAGGAGGGAATTCACCCCTCCACTTT
cdr3_aa: CASSLGGNSPLHF

d_call: -
j_call: TRBJ2-1
clone_size: many
v_call: TRBV2
cdr3_nt: TGTGCCAGCAGTGACCAGTCCAAATTTTACAATGAGCAGTTCTTC
cdr3_aa: CASSDQSKFYNEQFF

d_call: -
j_call: TRBJ2-1
clone_size: few
v_call: TRBV20-1
cdr3_nt: TGCAGCGCGTCCCGGGGGGAGCAGTTCTTC
cdr3_aa: CSASRGEQFF